A few counts support the clone carrying this TCR beta chain. The repertoire was sequenced with immunoSEQ multiplex PCR; TCRdb's copy has only in-frame clones and lacks some. The data show roughly 340,000 clones, 87% seen once. Per germline, CDR1 ENHRY and CDR2 SYGVKD. V was pared by 6 bases and J by 3 bases, with 9 bases between. This CDR3 comprises 13 residues. The entry originates in a study of blood T cell repertoires in COVID-19. The source material was PBMCs or T cells enriched from blood (not recorded which). This chain uses TRBV10-3 with TRBJ1-5; the D is unclear. This sequence was found in a middle-aged man in a cohort exposed to, infected with or recovered from COVID-19 (not recorded which). For the CDR3, the DNA is TGTGCCATCAGAGCTTCAAACAATCAGCCCCAGCATTTT. Protein sequence: CAIRASNNQPQHF.